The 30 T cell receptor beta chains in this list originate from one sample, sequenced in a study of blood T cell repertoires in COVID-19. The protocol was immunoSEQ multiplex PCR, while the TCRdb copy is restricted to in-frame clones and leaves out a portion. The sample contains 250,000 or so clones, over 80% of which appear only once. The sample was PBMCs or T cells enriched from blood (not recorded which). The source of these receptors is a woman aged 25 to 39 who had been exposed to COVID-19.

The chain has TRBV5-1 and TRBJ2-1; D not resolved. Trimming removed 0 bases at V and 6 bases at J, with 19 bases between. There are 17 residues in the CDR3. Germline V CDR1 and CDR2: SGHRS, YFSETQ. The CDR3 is CASSLAAAAKPSNEQFF. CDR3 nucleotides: TGCGCCAGCAGCTTGGCCGCGGCGGCAAAGCCTTCCAATGAGCAGTTCTTC.

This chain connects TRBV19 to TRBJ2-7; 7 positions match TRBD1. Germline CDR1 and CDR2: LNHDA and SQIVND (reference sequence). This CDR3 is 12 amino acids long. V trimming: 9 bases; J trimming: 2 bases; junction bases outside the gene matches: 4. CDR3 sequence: CASGDSAYEQYF. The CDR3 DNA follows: TGTGCCAGCGGGGACAGTGCCTACGAGCAGTACTTC.

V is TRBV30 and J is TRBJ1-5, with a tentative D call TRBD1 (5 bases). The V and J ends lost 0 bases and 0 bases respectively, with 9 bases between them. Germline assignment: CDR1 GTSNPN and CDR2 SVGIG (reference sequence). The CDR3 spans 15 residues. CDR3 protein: CAWSVGHHSNQPQHF. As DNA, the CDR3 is TGTGCCTGGAGTGTAGGACATCATAGCAATCAGCCCCAGCATTTT. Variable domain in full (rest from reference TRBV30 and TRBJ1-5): SQTIHQWPATLVQPVGSPLSLECTVEGTSNPNLYWYRQAAGRGLQLLFYSVGIGQISSEVPQNLSASRPQDRQFILSSKKLLLSDSGFYLCAWSVGHHSNQPQHFGDGTRLSIL.

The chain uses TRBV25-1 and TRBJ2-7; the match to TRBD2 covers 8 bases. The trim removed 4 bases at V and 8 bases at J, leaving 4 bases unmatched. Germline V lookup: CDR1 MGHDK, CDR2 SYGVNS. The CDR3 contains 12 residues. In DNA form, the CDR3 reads TGTGCCAGCAGTGTTAGCGGGATTCAGCAGTACTTC. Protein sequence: CASSVSGIQQYF.

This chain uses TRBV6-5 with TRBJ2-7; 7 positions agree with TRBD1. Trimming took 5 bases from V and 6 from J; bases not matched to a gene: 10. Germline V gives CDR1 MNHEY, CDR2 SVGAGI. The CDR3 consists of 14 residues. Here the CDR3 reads CASSLMGTVGEQYF. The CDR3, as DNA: TGTGCCAGCAGTCTCATGGGGACAGTAGGCGAGCAGTACTTC.

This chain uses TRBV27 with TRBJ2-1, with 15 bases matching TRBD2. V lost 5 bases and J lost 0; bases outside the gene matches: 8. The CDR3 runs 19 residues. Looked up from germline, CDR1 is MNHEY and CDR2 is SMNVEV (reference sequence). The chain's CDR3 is CASSKGLAGGEDSYNEQFF. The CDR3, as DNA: TGTGCCAGCAGTAAGGGACTAGCGGGAGGCGAGGACTCCTACAATGAGCAGTTCTTC.

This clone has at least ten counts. The CDR3 bases are TGTGCCATCAGTGAAGGGGGACAGGGACCCTCTGGGGCCAACGTCCTGACTTTC. It specifies CAISEGGQGPSGANVLTF. The rearrangement uses TRBV10-3 and TRBJ2-6; 9 nucleotides agree with TRBD1. The ends lost 3 bases at V and 0 bases at J; junction bases unmatched: 6. The CDR3 runs 18 residues. Germline lookup yields CDR1 ENHRY and CDR2 SYGVKD.

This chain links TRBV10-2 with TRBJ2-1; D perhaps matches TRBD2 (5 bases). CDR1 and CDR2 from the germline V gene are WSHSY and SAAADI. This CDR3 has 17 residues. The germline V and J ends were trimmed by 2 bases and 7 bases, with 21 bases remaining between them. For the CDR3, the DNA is TGCGCCAGCAGTGAGCCTAAAACTAGGATGGGGTTGAATGAGCAGTTCTTC. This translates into CASSEPKTRMGLNEQFF.

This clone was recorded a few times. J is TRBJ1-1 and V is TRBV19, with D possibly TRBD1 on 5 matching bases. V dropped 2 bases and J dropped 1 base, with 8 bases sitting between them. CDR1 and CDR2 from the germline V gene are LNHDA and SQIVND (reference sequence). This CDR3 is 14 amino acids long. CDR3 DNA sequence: TGTGCCAGTAGTATAAGGAGGGGGAACACTGAAGCTTTCTTT. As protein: CASSIRRGNTEAFF. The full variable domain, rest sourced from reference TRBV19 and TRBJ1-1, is DGGITQSPKYLFRKEGQNVTLSCEQNLNHDAMYWYRQDPGQGLRLIYYSQIVNDFQKGDIAEGYSVSREKKESFPLTVTSAQKNPTAFYLCASSIRRGNTEAFFGQGTRLTVV.

The CDR3 loop is CASSQSSGSGEQFF. CDR3 nucleotide sequence: TGCGCCAGCAGTCAATCTAGCGGGAGCGGTGAGCAGTTCTTC. The V gene is TRBV23-1, the J gene TRBJ2-1, with TRBD2 matching 9 bases. TRBV23-1 qualifies as an ORF whose function is uncertain. CDR3 length: 14 residues. V shed 0 bases and J 9 bases; nucleotides not matched to a gene: 3.

The CDR3 DNA reads as TGTGCCAGCAGTTACCAGGACAGGGGGCATAGCTATGGCTACACCTTC. This sequence encodes CASSYQDRGHSYGYTF. The chain has TRBV6-5 and TRBJ1-2; 11 nucleotides agree with TRBD1. Germline lookup yields CDR1 MNHEY and CDR2 SVGAGI. The CDR3 extends over 16 amino acids. V dropped 2 bases and J dropped 4; count of bases not matched to a gene: 6.

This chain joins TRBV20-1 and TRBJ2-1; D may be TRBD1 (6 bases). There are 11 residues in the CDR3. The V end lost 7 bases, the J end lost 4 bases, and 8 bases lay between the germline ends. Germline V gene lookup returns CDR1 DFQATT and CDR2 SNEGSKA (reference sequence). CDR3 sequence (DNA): TGCAGTGGGACAGTTTACAATGAGCAGTTCTTC. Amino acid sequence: CSGTVYNEQFF.

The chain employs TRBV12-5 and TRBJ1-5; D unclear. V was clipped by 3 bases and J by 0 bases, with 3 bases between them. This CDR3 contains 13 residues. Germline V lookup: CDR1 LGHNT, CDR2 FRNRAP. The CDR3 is CASGFSSNQPQHF. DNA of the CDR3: TGTGCTAGTGGTTTCAGTAGCAATCAGCCCCAGCATTTT.

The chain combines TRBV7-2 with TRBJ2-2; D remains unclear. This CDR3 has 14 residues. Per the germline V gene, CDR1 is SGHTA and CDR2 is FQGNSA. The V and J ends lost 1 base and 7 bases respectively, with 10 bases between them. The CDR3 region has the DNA TGTGCCAGCAGCTTAGGAAATAGTCTCGGGGAGCTGTTTTTT. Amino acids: CASSLGNSLGELFF.

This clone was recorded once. CDR3 bases: TGCGCCAGCAGTGAGGATCAGGGGCCGAATTCACCCCTCCACTTT. This codes for CASSEDQGPNSPLHF. The chain combines TRBV10-1 with TRBJ1-6, with D possibly being TRBD1 (6 bases). The V gene lost 2 bases and the J gene lost 7 bases, with 12 bases spanning the gap. The V gene's germline CDR1 is WNHNN and CDR2 SYGVQD (reference sequence). CDR3 length equals 15 residues.

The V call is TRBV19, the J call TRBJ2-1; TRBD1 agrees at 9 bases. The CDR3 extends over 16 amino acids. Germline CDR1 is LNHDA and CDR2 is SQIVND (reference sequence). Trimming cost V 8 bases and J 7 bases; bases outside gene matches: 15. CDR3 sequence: CASRPRTGQGINEQFF. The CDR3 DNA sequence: TGTGCCAGTCGGCCGAGGACTGGACAGGGGATTAATGAGCAGTTCTTC.

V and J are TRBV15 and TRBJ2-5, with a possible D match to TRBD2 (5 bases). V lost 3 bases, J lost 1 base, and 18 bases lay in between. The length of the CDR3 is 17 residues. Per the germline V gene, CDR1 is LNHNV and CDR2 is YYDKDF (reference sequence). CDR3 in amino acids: CATSSVVSGVGQETQYF. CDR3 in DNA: TGTGCCACCAGCAGCGTCGTGTCCGGGGTGGGCCAAGAGACCCAGTACTTC.

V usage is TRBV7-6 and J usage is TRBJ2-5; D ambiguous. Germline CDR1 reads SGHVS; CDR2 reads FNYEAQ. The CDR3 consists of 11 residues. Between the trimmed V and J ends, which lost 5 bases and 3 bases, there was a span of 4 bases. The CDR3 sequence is CASSSKETQYF. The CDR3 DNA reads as TGTGCCAGCAGCAGCAAAGAGACCCAGTACTTC.

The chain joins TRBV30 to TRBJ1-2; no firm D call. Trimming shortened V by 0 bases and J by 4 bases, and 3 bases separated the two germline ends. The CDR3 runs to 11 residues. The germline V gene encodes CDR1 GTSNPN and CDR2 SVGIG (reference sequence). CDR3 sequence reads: CAWSVLYGYTF. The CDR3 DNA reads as TGTGCCTGGAGTGTACTCTATGGCTACACCTTC.

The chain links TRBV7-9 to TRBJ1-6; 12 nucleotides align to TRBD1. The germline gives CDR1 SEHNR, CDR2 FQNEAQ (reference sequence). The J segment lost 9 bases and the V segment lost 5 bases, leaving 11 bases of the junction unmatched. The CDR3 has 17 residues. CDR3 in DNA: TGTGCCAGCAGCCCACATCCGGGACAGGGGGCCAGTTCACCCCTCCACTTT. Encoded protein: CASSPHPGQGASSPLHF.

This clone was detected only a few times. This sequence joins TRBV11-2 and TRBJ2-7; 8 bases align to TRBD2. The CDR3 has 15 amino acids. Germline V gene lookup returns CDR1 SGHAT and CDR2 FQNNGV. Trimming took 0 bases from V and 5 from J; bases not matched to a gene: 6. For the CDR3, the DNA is TGTGCCAGCAGCTTAGACGGGAGGGGGAACCACGAGCAGTACTTC. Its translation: CASSLDGRGNHEQYF.

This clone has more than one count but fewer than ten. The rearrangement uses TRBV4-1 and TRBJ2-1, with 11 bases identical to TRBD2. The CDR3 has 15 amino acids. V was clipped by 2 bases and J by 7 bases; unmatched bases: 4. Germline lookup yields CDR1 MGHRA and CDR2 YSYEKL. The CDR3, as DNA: TGCGCCAGCAGCCAAAGACTAGCGGGGACTAATGAGCAGTTCTTC. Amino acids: CASSQRLAGTNEQFF.

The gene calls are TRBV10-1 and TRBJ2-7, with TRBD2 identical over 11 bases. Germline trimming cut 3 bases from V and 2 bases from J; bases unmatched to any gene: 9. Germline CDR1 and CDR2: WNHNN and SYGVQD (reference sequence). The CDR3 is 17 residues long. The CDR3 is CASSENLIAGGPYEQYF. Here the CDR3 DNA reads TGCGCCAGCAGTGAAAACTTGATAGCGGGAGGGCCCTACGAGCAGTACTTC.

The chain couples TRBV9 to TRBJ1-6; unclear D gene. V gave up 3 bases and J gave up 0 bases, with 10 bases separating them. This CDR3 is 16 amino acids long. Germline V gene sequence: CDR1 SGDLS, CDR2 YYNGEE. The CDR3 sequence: CASSAQVSSYNSPLHF. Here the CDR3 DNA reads TGTGCCAGCAGCGCCCAGGTGTCCTCCTATAATTCACCCCTCCACTTT.

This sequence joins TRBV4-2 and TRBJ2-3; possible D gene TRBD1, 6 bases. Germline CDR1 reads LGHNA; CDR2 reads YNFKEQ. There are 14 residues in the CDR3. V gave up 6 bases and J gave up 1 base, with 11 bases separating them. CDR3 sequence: CASRLRGGTDTQYF. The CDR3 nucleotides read TGTGCCAGCAGACTCAGGGGTGGCACAGATACGCAGTATTTT.

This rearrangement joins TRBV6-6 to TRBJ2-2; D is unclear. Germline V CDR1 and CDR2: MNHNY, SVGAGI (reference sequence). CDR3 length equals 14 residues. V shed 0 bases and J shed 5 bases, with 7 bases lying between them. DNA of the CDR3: TGTGCCAGCAGTTACTCAATTATAACCGGGGAGCTGTTTTTT. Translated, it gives CASSYSIITGELFF.

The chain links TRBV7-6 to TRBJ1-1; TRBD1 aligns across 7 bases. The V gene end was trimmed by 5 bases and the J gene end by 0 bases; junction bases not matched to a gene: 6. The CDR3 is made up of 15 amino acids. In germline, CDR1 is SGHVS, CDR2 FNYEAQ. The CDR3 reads CASSARQGLNTEAFF. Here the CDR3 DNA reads TGTGCCAGCAGCGCCCGACAGGGCTTGAACACTGAAGCTTTCTTT.

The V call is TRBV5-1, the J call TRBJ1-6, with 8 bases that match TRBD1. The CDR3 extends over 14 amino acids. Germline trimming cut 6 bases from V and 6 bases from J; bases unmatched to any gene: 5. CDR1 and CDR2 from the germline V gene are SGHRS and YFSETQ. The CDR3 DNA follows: TGCGCCAGCACGACGGGACAGGCTAATTCACCCCTCCACTTT. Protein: CASTTGQANSPLHF.

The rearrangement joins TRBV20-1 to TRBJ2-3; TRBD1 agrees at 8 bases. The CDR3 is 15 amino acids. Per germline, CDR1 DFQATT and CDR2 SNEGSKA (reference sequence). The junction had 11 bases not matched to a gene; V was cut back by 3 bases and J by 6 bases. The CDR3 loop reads CSASSSGGPVDTQYF. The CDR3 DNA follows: TGCAGTGCTAGTAGCTCAGGGGGCCCGGTGGATACGCAGTATTTT.

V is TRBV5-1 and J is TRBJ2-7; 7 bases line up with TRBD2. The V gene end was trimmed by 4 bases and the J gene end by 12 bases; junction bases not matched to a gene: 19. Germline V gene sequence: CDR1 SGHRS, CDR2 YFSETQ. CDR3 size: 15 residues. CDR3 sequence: CASSMPGAGVGVLYF. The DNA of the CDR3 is TGCGCCAGCAGCATGCCTGGGGCGGGAGTAGGAGTACTGTACTTC.